The 21 T cell receptor beta chains given below trace back to one sample, sequenced in a study of shared clonotypes between healthy human individuals. Using immunoSEQ multiplex PCR, the repertoire was profiled, and TCRdb retains in-frame clones only, with some absent. The sample records roughly 490,000 clones, 76% being singletons. Input material: PBMCs. These TCRs come from a woman in her thirties or forties in good health. Some clones in this sample may be carry-over from other donors' samples.

The chain is built from TRBV14 and TRBJ2-5, with a tentative D call TRBD1 (5 bases). Germline V gene lookup returns CDR1 SGHDN and CDR2 FVKESK. This CDR3 is built from 16 residues. V was pared by 4 bases and J by 0 bases, with 15 bases between. CDR3 coding DNA: TGTGCCAGCAGCCCACAGGCTCGTCGGTACCAAGAGACCCAGTACTTC. Amino acid sequence: CASSPQARRYQETQYF.

The rearrangement uses TRBV7-9 and TRBJ1-5; D may be TRBD1 (5 bases). Trimming took off 7 bases at V and 0 bases at J, with 22 bases between the two ends. The CDR3 contains 18 residues. Germline-derived CDR1 and CDR2 are SEHNR and FQNEAQ (reference sequence). The CDR3 DNA reads as TGTGCCAGCAATCCCACCGGGACGGGAAAGTATAGCAATCAGCCCCAGCATTTT. Its translation is CASNPTGTGKYSNQPQHF.

In the case of this clone: A far more abundant clone sits one base away, making this likely a read error. This rearrangement joins TRBV6-1 to TRBJ2-5; D may be TRBD1 (6 bases). TRBJ2-7 matches the DNA end more closely, so the J call is doubtful. The CDR3 sequence is 13 residues long. Looked up from germline, CDR1 is MNHNS and CDR2 is SASEGT. CDR3 nucleotide sequence: TGTGCCAGCAGTGAAACAGGGAAACGCGAGCAGTACTTC. It translates to CASSETGKREQYF.

The V gene is TRBV16, the J gene TRBJ2-5; no firm D call. The CDR3 loop spans 13 amino acids. Per the germline V gene, CDR1 is KGHSY and CDR2 is FQNENV. V lost 5 bases, J lost 2 bases, and 9 bases lay in between. The CDR3 DNA is TGTGCCAGCAGCGGGCGTACTCAAGAGACCCAGTACTTC. Its translation is CASSGRTQETQYF.

This clone was seen a few times. V gene TRBV30 combines with J gene TRBJ2-3; 9 bases map to TRBD2. With 0 bases clipped from V and 4 bases from J, the junction kept 8 bases outside the gene matches. From germline, CDR1 is GTSNPN and CDR2 SVGIG (reference sequence). CDR3 length: 16 residues. The CDR3 protein is CAWSVTLTSGSDTQYF. The CDR3 nucleotides are TGTGCCTGGAGTGTAACCTTGACTAGCGGATCAGATACGCAGTATTTT.

Turning to this clone: A single base separates this from a much larger clone, so it may be a read error. The chain joins TRBV30 to TRBJ1-1; D perhaps matches TRBD1 (6 bases). This CDR3 spans 12 amino acids. Germline CDR1 reads GTSNPN; CDR2 reads SVGIG (reference sequence). CDR3 in DNA: TGTGTCTGGAGGGGGGCGGCAGCTGAAGCTTTCTTT. The encoded protein is CVWRGAAAEAFF.

This clone is a singleton in its sample. The V gene is TRBV7-9, the J gene TRBJ2-7; D is perhaps TRBD1 or TRBD2 (6 bases each). CDR1 is SEHNR and CDR2 is FQNEAQ in the germline V gene (reference sequence). The CDR3 loop spans 13 amino acids. V dropped 8 bases and J dropped 1 base, with 12 bases sitting between them. The CDR3 loop is CASRGPGSYEQYF. For the CDR3, the DNA is TGTGCCAGCCGGGGGCCTGGGTCCTACGAGCAGTACTTC.

V is TRBV5-1 and J is TRBJ2-7; D is ambiguous. V dropped 0 bases and J dropped 2 bases, with 9 bases sitting between them. The CDR3 runs 14 residues. Germline CDR1 reads SGHRS; CDR2 reads YFSETQ. The CDR3 sequence is CASSLGVGTYEQYF. Here the CDR3 DNA reads TGCGCCAGCAGCTTGGGTGTCGGAACCTACGAGCAGTACTTC.

The rearrangement uses TRBV7-8 and TRBJ1-2; the D is unclear. The CDR3 is 14 amino acids. The ends were cut back, 0 bases at V and 5 bases at J, with 10 bases in the middle. CDR1 is SGHVS, CDR2 FQNEAQ, per germline. The CDR3 here is CASSLARGLYGYTF. DNA for the CDR3: TGTGCCAGCAGCTTAGCGCGAGGGTTGTATGGCTACACCTTC. The complete variable domain, with remaining parts taken from reference TRBV7-8 and TRBJ1-2, reads GAGVSQSPRYKVAKRGQDVALRCDPISGHVSLFWYQQALGQGPEFLTYFQNEAQLDKSGLPSDRFFAERPEGSVSTLKIQRTQQEDSAVYLCASSLARGLYGYTFGSGTRLTVV.

This chain connects TRBV29-1 to TRBJ2-7, with D possibly being TRBD2 (6 bases). V shed 5 bases and J shed 7 bases, with 15 bases lying between them. Germline CDR1 reads SQVTM; CDR2 reads ANQGSEA. This CDR3 is built from 12 residues. The CDR3 region has the DNA TGCAGCGTTCTGCCGCCCGGGGGAGAGCAGTACTTC. Amino acids: CSVLPPGGEQYF.

J is TRBJ2-1 and V is TRBV7-8; a weak D match, TRBD1 (6 bases). The length of the CDR3 is 12 residues. V was clipped by 5 bases and J by 7 bases, with 9 bases between them. The germline V gene has CDR1 SGHVS and CDR2 FQNEAQ. CDR3 sequence reads: CASSHQGNEQFF. The CDR3 DNA is TGTGCCAGCAGCCATCAGGGGAATGAGCAGTTCTTC.

This clone was counted once. V is TRBV18 and J is TRBJ1-4, with D maybe TRBD1 (6 bases). The V gene's germline CDR1 is KGHSH and CDR2 LQKENI. V dropped 0 bases and J dropped 13 bases, with 15 bases sitting between them. The CDR3 is 14 residues long. The CDR3 here is CASSPPAAEGGLFF. The CDR3 bases are TGTGCCAGCTCACCACCGGCAGCGGAAGGGGGACTGTTTTTT. Together with reference TRBV18 and TRBJ1-4, the CDR3 gives the full variable domain: NAGVMQNPRHLVRRRGQEARLRCSPMKGHSHVYWYRQLPEEGLKFMVYLQKENIIDESGMPKERFSAEFPKEGPSILRIQQVVRGDSAAYFCASSPPAAEGGLFFGSGTQLSVL.

The rearrangement uses TRBV28 and TRBJ2-1; no clear D gene. CDR1 is MDHEN and CDR2 is SYDVKM in the germline V gene. The CDR3 consists of 13 residues. The V end lost 6 bases, the J end lost 7 bases, and 13 bases lay between the germline ends. CDR3 amino acids: CASRRLVRNEQFF. The CDR3 DNA is TGTGCCAGCAGGCGGTTGGTGAGAAATGAGCAGTTCTTC.

The J gene is TRBJ2-1, the V gene TRBV9; 9 nucleotides line up with TRBD1. Per the germline V gene, CDR1 is SGDLS and CDR2 is YYNGEE. This CDR3 comprises 16 residues. Unmatched junction bases numbered 12, after V lost 3 bases and J lost 8 bases. CDR3 bases: TGTGCCAGCAGCGCGAAACAGGGGGCCCCCCAGGATGAGCAGTTCTTC. Its protein product is CASSAKQGAPQDEQFF.

The rearrangement uses TRBV29-1 and TRBJ2-5; no firm D call. Between the trimmed V and J ends, which lost 4 bases and 0 bases, there was a span of 9 bases. Germline V lookup: CDR1 SQVTM, CDR2 ANQGSEA. CDR3 length: 13 residues. CDR3 DNA sequence: TGCAGCGTTGGGGCGGTAAACCAAGAGACCCAGTACTTC. Its protein product is CSVGAVNQETQYF.

The chain links TRBV27 to TRBJ2-1; no definite D call. Germline V gene data show CDR1 as MNHEY and CDR2 as SMNVEV (reference sequence). The V gene lost 2 bases and the J gene lost 2 bases, with 7 bases spanning the gap. The CDR3 is 14 residues long. In DNA, the CDR3 is TGTGCCAGCAGTTTAGGTTCCCCCTACAATGAGCAGTTCTTC. Its protein product is CASSLGSPYNEQFF.

A note on this clone: With only one base between it and a far larger clone, this is likely a read error. The V gene is TRBV5-6, the J gene TRBJ1-5, with unresolved D. Trimming took 0 bases from V and 7 from J, leaving 11 bases between them. Germline-derived CDR1 and CDR2 are SGHDT and YYEEEE. There are 14 residues in the CDR3. As DNA, the CDR3 is TGTGCCAGCAGCTTGGGGCCGGGAGGACAGCCCCAGCATTTT. Its protein is CASSLGPGGQPQHF. Together with reference TRBV5-6 and TRBJ1-5, the CDR3 gives the full variable domain: DAGVTQSPTHLIKTRGQQVTLRCSPKSGHDTVSWYQQALGQGPQFIFQYYEEEERQRGNFPDRFSGHQFPNYSSELNVNALLLGDSALYLCASSLGPGGQPQHFGDGTRLSIL.

The chain is built from TRBV19 and TRBJ2-3, with a weak D call TRBD2 (6 bases). This CDR3 has 15 residues. Germline V gives CDR1 LNHDA, CDR2 SQIVND (reference sequence). V lost 3 bases and J lost 4, with 14 bases in between. The CDR3 reads CASSMRDPGADTQYF. CDR3 in DNA: TGTGCCAGTAGTATGAGGGACCCGGGGGCAGATACGCAGTATTTT. The full variable domain, rest sourced from reference TRBV19 and TRBJ2-3, is DGGITQSPKYLFRKEGQNVTLSCEQNLNHDAMYWYRQDPGQGLRLIYYSQIVNDFQKGDIAEGYSVSREKKESFPLTVTSAQKNPTAFYLCASSMRDPGADTQYFGPGTRLTVL.

This rearrangement joins TRBV30 to TRBJ2-3; D is uncertain. Germline V gives CDR1 GTSNPN, CDR2 SVGIG (reference sequence). Trimming stripped 2 bases from V and 3 bases from J, with 6 bases between. This CDR3 has 12 amino acids. CDR3 loop: CAWSKVTDTQYF. In nucleotides, the CDR3 is TGTGCCTGGAGTAAAGTAACAGATACGCAGTATTTT.

This chain links TRBV5-1 with TRBJ2-1; 9 positions match TRBD2. The germline gives CDR1 SGHRS, CDR2 YFSETQ. The V and J ends lost 4 bases and 3 bases, in that order; junction bases with no gene match: 8. This CDR3 has 16 amino acids. Here the CDR3 reads CASSPRASGNYNEQFF. The CDR3 DNA is TGCGCCAGCAGCCCGAGGGCTAGCGGGAACTACAATGAGCAGTTCTTC.

The genes are TRBV30 and TRBJ2-1; D not certain. CDR3 length: 13 residues. Trimming took off 2 bases at V and 0 bases at J, with 5 bases between the two ends. CDR1 is GTSNPN, CDR2 SVGIG, per germline (reference sequence). The CDR3 nucleotides read TGTGCCTGGAGTCCTCTCTCCTACAATGAGCAGTTCTTC. Its translation is CAWSPLSYNEQFF. The full variable domain, completed using reference TRBV30 and TRBJ2-1, is SQTIHQWPATLVQPVGSPLSLECTVEGTSNPNLYWYRQAAGRGLQLLFYSVGIGQISSEVPQNLSASRPQDRQFILSSKKLLLSDSGFYLCAWSPLSYNEQFFGPGTRLTVL.